The clone carrying this T cell receptor beta chain has only one observation. Its antigen is currently unknown. Clones were sequenced by immunoSEQ multiplex PCR, and TCRdb holds only the in-frame ones, with some missing. In the table there are around 150,000 clones, about 87% of which are singletons. These data come from a study of T cell responses to AZD1222 COVID-19 vaccine. Study-level points and caveats: Two AZD1222 administrations were followed by greater Spike-specific TCR breadth and depth.

The CDR3 extends over 13 amino acids. Trimming shortened V by 2 bases and J by 3 bases, and 7 bases separated the two germline ends. Germline CDR1 is MNHEY and CDR2 is SVGAGI. The genes are TRBV6-5 and TRBJ2-5, with D uncertain. Sequenced here: peripheral blood, sampled on day 0 of AZD1222 vaccination. The sequence was obtained from an adult in good health. The DNA for the CDR3 is TGTGCCAGCAGTTACGGTACGGAAGAGACCCAGTACTTC. It yields the protein CASSYGTEETQYF.